This T cell receptor (beta chain) comes out of a study of shared clonotypes between healthy human individuals. Findings and limits, study-wide: A generally larger estimated richness was seen in naive subsets than in memory subsets. Non-shared clonotypes showed lower generation probabilities than clonotypes common to all four donors. The authors sampled blood alone, and tissue repertoires likely differ.

Each subset's genomic DNA was split evenly across several immunoSEQ plates. The protocol was immunoSEQ multiplex PCR, while the TCRdb copy is restricted to in-frame clones and leaves out a portion. The data show 1.4 million or so clones, with about 98.5% seen just once and roughly 0.36% held by the top ten. CDR3 length equals 12 residues. The germline gives CDR1 SGHRS, CDR2 YFSETQ. V gave up 0 bases and J gave up 5 bases, with 5 bases separating them. With respect to this clone: The antigen is unknown. Different DNA sequences within this sample yield the same CDR3.

This clonotype was obtained from a young man in good health. What was sequenced was naive CD4+ T cells sorted from blood. Subset denoted: CD45RA+ positively selected. This chain connects TRBV5-1 to TRBJ2-5, with D unclear. The CDR3 spells CASSLAGETQYF. The CDR3 nucleotides read TGCGCCAGCAGCTTGGCCGGTGAGACCCAGTACTTC.